Sequencing of this T cell receptor beta chain was carried out in a study of T cell repertoires in ileal Crohn's disease. Study-level points and caveats: All patients with clonality above 26.8% had endoscopic recurrence. Compared with CD4 T cells, sorted CD8 cells carried more expanded clones. Compared with non-smokers, active smokers at surgery showed more clonal expansions.

This clone was observed a handful of times. What it binds is unknown. Here immunoSEQ multiplex PCR was the method, and the copy in TCRdb shows in-frame clones only, minus some. The table includes roughly 7,000 clones, roughly 78% detected once. Germline assignment: CDR1 PRHDT and CDR2 FYEKMQ (reference sequence). The CDR3 contains 15 residues. V gave up 3 bases and J gave up 4 bases, with 14 bases separating them. The origin of this receptor is an adult with Crohn's disease. Sequencing input: ileal tissue. V is TRBV13 and J is TRBJ2-3; the D gene is possibly TRBD2 (7 bases). This CDR3 reads CASSFPAGAADTQYF. Here the CDR3 DNA reads TGTGCCAGCAGCTTCCCTGCGGGGGCGGCAGATACGCAGTATTTT. Drawing the rest from reference TRBV13 and TRBJ2-3, the complete variable domain is AAGVIQSPRHLIKEKRETATLKCYPIPRHDTVYWYQQGPGQDPQFLISFYEKMQSDKGSIPDRFSAQQFSDYHSELNMSSLELGDSALYFCASSFPAGAADTQYFGPGTRLTVL.